Below are 14 T cell receptor beta chains sequenced from a single sample in a study of blood T cell repertoires in COVID-19. Produced via immunoSEQ multiplex PCR; TCRdb's table is partial and in-frame only. The data show 200,000 to 300,000 clones, roughly nine tenths seen once. Sample: peripheral blood. These receptors were collected from a man in his sixties who had recovered from COVID-19.

The chain carries TRBV7-9 and TRBJ2-3, with 9 bases aligning to TRBD2. With V trimmed by 5 bases and J by 1 base, 4 bases remained unmatched. The CDR3 has 15 amino acids. Germline CDR1 is SEHNR and CDR2 is FQNEAQ (reference sequence). The CDR3 DNA follows: TGTGCCAGCAGCCAAGCTAGCGGGGGCACAGATACGCAGTATTTT. It translates to CASSQASGGTDTQYF.

The chain links TRBV6-5 to TRBJ2-3, with 11 positions matching TRBD2. V dropped 1 base and J dropped 3; count of bases not matched to a gene: 3. Germline V gene sequence: CDR1 MNHEY, CDR2 SVGAGI. The CDR3 is made up of 16 amino acids. CDR3 loop: CASSYLVAGGTDTQYF. CDR3 DNA: TGTGCCAGCAGTTACTTAGTAGCGGGGGGGACAGATACGCAGTATTTT.

This chain joins TRBV2 and TRBJ1-5, with D possibly matching TRBD1 (6 bases). The CDR3 extends over 17 amino acids. The V and J ends lost 6 bases and 0 bases respectively, with 18 bases between them. The V gene's germline CDR1 is SNHLY and CDR2 FYNNEI. CDR3 bases: TGTGCCAGCAGCGGATTGCCGGGACACAATAGCAATCAGCCCCAGCATTTT. Protein sequence: CASSGLPGHNSNQPQHF.

The gene calls are TRBV7-6 and TRBJ2-3; 9 bases are a match to TRBD2. CDR3 length: 16 amino acids. With V trimmed by 5 bases and J by 8 bases, 14 bases remained unmatched. The germline V gene encodes CDR1 SGHVS and CDR2 FNYEAQ. The CDR3 nucleotides are TGTGCCAGCAGCCGTAACGCGGGACTAGCCCCGGGTACGCAGTATTTT. This gives the protein CASSRNAGLAPGTQYF.

The chain links TRBV7-2 to TRBJ2-1; 12 nucleotides line up with TRBD2. Per the germline V gene, CDR1 is SGHTA and CDR2 is FQGNSA. The CDR3 is 17 residues long. Trimming at V came to 1 base and at J to 8 bases, leaving 9 bases not matched to a gene. The CDR3 reads CASSLVSTSGGMDEQFF. CDR3 coding DNA: TGTGCCAGCAGCTTAGTTAGCACTAGCGGGGGGATGGATGAGCAGTTCTTC.

V gene TRBV28 combines with J gene TRBJ2-5; TRBD1 agrees at 9 bases. The CDR3 runs to 13 residues. Germline CDR1 and CDR2: MDHEN and SYDVKM. V lost 6 bases to trimming and J lost 8 bases; unmatched junction nucleotides: 7. CDR3 sequence (DNA): TGTGCCAGCAGGGGACAGGGTGTCTCAACCCAGTACTTC. It codes for CASRGQGVSTQYF.

V gene TRBV5-1 combines with J gene TRBJ1-6; D is uncertain. CDR3 length equals 15 residues. Germline V CDR1 and CDR2: SGHRS, YFSETQ. The ends were cut back, 3 bases at V and 3 bases at J, with 10 bases in the middle. The CDR3 spells CASSSPDNYNSPLHF. The CDR3 region has the DNA TGCGCCAGCAGCTCCCCCGACAACTATAATTCACCCCTCCACTTT.

A single count supports this clone. This rearrangement joins TRBV9 to TRBJ2-7, with TRBD2 matching over 9 bases. The CDR3 sequence is 15 residues long. Germline V gene sequence: CDR1 SGDLS, CDR2 YYNGEE. After removal of 0 bases from V and 2 bases from J, the junction contained 3 bases not matched to a gene. CDR3 protein: CASSVAAGGPYEQYF. The CDR3 DNA is TGTGCCAGCAGCGTAGCGGCGGGGGGGCCCTACGAGCAGTACTTC.

This rearrangement joins TRBV30 to TRBJ2-5; TRBD1 might be the D (6 bases). The CDR3 spans 16 residues. Trimming stripped 2 bases from V and 3 bases from J, with 19 bases between. Germline V lookup: CDR1 GTSNPN, CDR2 SVGIG (reference sequence). This CDR3 reads CAWSRYRTVEEETQYF. CDR3 nucleotide sequence: TGTGCCTGGAGTAGATATCGGACAGTGGAAGAAGAGACCCAGTACTTC.

The chain uses TRBV12-5 and TRBJ2-7; possibly TRBD2 for D (5 bases). Germline V gene data show CDR1 as LGHNT and CDR2 as FRNRAP. The CDR3 runs to 14 residues. V was clipped by 0 bases and J by 3 bases, with 9 bases between them. CDR3 amino acids: CASGLVGGYYEQYF. Here the CDR3 DNA reads TGTGCTAGTGGTTTGGTCGGCGGGTACTACGAGCAGTACTTC.

The chain has TRBV5-5 and TRBJ2-3, with 9 bases fitting TRBD2. The V segment lost 4 bases and the J segment 3 bases; nucleotides outside the gene matches: 9. Germline V gives CDR1 SGHKS, CDR2 YYEKEE (reference sequence). The CDR3 has 16 residues. CDR3: CASSPPTTSGTDTQYF. DNA for the CDR3: TGTGCCAGCAGCCCACCTACGACTAGCGGAACAGATACGCAGTATTTT.

V and J are TRBV5-1 and TRBJ2-5; 12 bases agree with TRBD1. From germline, CDR1 is SGHRS and CDR2 YFSETQ. This CDR3 has 13 amino acids. Losses at the gene ends were 3 bases for V and 9 bases for J; bases not matched to a gene: 3. This chain's CDR3 is CASSWGQGASQYF. CDR3 nucleotides: TGCGCCAGCAGCTGGGGACAGGGGGCGTCCCAGTACTTC.

This rearrangement joins TRBV6-5 to TRBJ2-2; D uncertain. The germline gives CDR1 MNHEY, CDR2 SVGAGI. The CDR3 totals 12 residues. V gave up 7 bases and J gave up 3 bases, with 6 bases separating them. The CDR3: CASISDTGELFF. CDR3 in DNA: TGTGCCAGCATTTCTGACACCGGGGAGCTGTTTTTT.

The CDR3 sequence is CASSWPGSGEQYF. The CDR3 bases are TGCGCCAGCAGCTGGCCGGGGTCTGGAGAGCAGTACTTC. The V gene is TRBV5-1, the J gene TRBJ2-7; the D gene is possibly TRBD2 (5 bases). Germline loops: CDR1 SGHRS, CDR2 YFSETQ. The V end was cut by 3 bases, the J end by 7 bases, with 14 bases between. This CDR3 comprises 13 residues.